This T cell receptor (beta chain) was documented in a study of OX40 agonist ivuxolimab in advanced cancers. Background on the study: Three patients, one with hepatocellular carcinoma and two with cutaneous melanoma, achieved partial responses.

Only one count was recorded for this clone. Sequencing was performed with immunoSEQ multiplex PCR; in TCRdb, only in-frame clones are kept and a portion is missing. The data contain 35,000 to 55,000 clones, around 94% of them singletons. V dropped 1 base and J dropped 8 bases, with 12 bases sitting between them. CDR3 size: 14 residues. Per germline, CDR1 LGHNA and CDR2 YSLEER. This sequence joins TRBV4-3 and TRBJ2-1, with D perhaps TRBD1 (5 bases). The sample in question was CD4+ or CD8+ T cells sorted from blood, obtained in a trial of the OX40 agonist ivuxolimab. The sequence derives from an adult with an advanced solid tumor such as melanoma, head and neck, liver or kidney cancer. The CDR3 spells CASSQVLDTDEQFF. CDR3 DNA sequence: TGCGCCAGCAGCCAAGTATTGGACACTGATGAGCAGTTCTTC.